This T cell receptor beta chain stems from a study of T-cell reconstitution after alpha-beta-depleted transplantation in children. This clonotype was found many times. This CDR3 contains 13 residues. V shed 6 bases and J shed 5 bases, with 13 bases lying between them. Library preparation (for TCRbeta) was performed with unique molecular identifiers. TCRdb analysed the PCR reads with MiXCR anew, one entry per CDR3 protein. This sample has about 640,000 distinct CDR3 sequences; roughly 17% occur once, and the top ten carry 1.1%. This sequence was found in a human donor who donated a stem cell graft to a child with acute myeloid leukemia. The material was PBMCs from the stem cell graft donor, obtained from the stem cell graft. The chain uses TRBV12-3 or TRBV12-4 and TRBJ2-5, with a weak D call TRBD1 (6 bases). The CDR3 loop is CASRLTQGETQYF. The DNA for the CDR3 is TGTGCCAGCAGACTAACCCAGGGGGAGACCCAGTACTTC.